The clone carrying this TCR beta chain showed up many times. Its antigen is unidentified. Through Arm-PCR of CDR3 regions and iRepertoire HTBI primers, TCR beta libraries were built. Each CDR3 protein is one row after TCRdb ran MiXCR on the multiplex PCR reads. The repertoire holds more than 300,000 distinct CDR3 sequences, with about 19% as singletons. This record belongs to a study of regulatory T cells in long-lasting Graves disease. Study background: The definition of persistent Graves' disease was over 5 years of antithyroid drugs with positive TSH receptor antibodies. Study observations and caveats: TRBV28 was favored in persistent disease, as were TRBJ1-2 and TRBJ2-5.

Germline trimming cut 6 bases from V and 7 bases from J; bases unmatched to any gene: 8. CDR1 and CDR2 (germline): MNHNS, SASEGT. The CDR3 sequence is 14 residues long. Time point denoted: persistent/refractory GD, antithyroid drugs over 5 years with positive TRAb. RNA extracted from PBMCs served as the sequencing template. Patients came through an endocrinology department, and that department was in Xi'an, China. The sequenced sample was peripheral blood mononuclear cells (PBMCs), obtained when the disease was refractory, from a patient treated with antithyroid drugs. This chain connects TRBV6-1 to TRBJ2-7; TRBD2 aligns across 11 bases. This receptor was obtained from a female donor with Graves disease. For the CDR3, the DNA is TGTGCCAGCAGCGGGGGACTAGCGGCTAGGGAGCAGTACTTC. Its translation: CASSGGLAAREQYF.